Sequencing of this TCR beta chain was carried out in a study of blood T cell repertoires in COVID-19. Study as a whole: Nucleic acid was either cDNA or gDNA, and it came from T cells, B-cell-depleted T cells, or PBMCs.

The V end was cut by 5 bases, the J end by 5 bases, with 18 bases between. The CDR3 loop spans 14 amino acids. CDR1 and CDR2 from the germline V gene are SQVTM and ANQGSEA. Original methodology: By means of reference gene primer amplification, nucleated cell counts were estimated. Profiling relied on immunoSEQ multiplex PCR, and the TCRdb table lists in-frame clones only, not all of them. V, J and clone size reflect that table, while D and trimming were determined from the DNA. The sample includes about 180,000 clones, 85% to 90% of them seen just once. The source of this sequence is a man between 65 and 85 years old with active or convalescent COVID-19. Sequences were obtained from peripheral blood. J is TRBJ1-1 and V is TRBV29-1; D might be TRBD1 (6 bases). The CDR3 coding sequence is TGCAGCGTTAATGGCAGGGGAGTCGGGACTGAAGCTTTCTTT. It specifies CSVNGRGVGTEAFF.